This TCR beta chain is drawn from a study of T-cell memory formation after mild COVID-19. The CDR3 totals 19 residues. Germline CDR1 and CDR2: KGHSH and LQKENI. Trimming took 4 bases from V and 1 from J; bases not matched to a gene: 16. TCRdb processed the 5' RACE reads anew with MiXCR; each CDR3 protein has one entry. In the table there are 200,000 to 250,000 distinct CDR3 sequences, roughly a tenth of which are singletons. This clonotype was obtained from a man between 18 and 35 years old who had mild COVID-19 (a few samples of this study predate the infection). Cell type and time point are not known. This sequence joins TRBV18 and TRBJ2-3; TRBD2 matches at 8 bases. Sequences were obtained from PBMCs or a T cell subset sorted from them (not recorded which). CDR3 DNA sequence: TGTGCCAGCTCACGAGCGCCGGGACTAGGGACTTTGGGCACAGATACGCAGTATTTT. This sequence encodes CASSRAPGLGTLGTDTQYF.